A selection of T cell receptor beta chains follows, all from one sample in a study of CD8 T cells in Susac syndrome. TCRdb itself ran the immunoSEQ multiplex PCR reads through MiXCR, one entry per CDR3 protein. The repertoire consists of around 80,000 distinct CDR3 sequences, with 90% to 95% occurring once and the leading ten covering 0.5% to 0.65%. Sequenced input: CD8+ T cells from PBMCs. Receptors originate from a human donor with multiple sclerosis. The CDR3 runs from the conserved cysteine through the conserved F or W. The D gene is left open where the match is weak. Some rows have no size entry. The others give once, few or many, or a class for an expanded clone.

v_gene,d_gene,j_gene,abundance,CDR3aa,CDR3nt
TRBV19,TRBD1,TRBJ1-2,.,CASVLGQASNYGYTF,TGTGCCAGTGTCCTCGGACAGGCGTCTAACTATGGCTACACCTTC
TRBV7-6,TRBD2,TRBJ2-7,.,CASSLSSGGADEQYF,TGTGCCAGCAGCTTATCCTCCGGGGGGGCCGACGAGCAGTACTTC
TRBV28,.,TRBJ2-5,.,CASTLRETQYF,TGTGCCAGCACCCTGCGAGAGACCCAGTACTTC
TRBV29-1,.,TRBJ2-7,few,CSVENPGTYEQYF,TGCAGCGTTGAAAACCCTGGAACCTACGAGCAGTACTTC
TRBV7-9,.,TRBJ1-2,.,CASSLQATEANYGYTF,TGTGCCAGCAGCTTACAAGCAACTGAAGCTAACTATGGCTACACCTTC
TRBV3-1,TRBD2,TRBJ2-7,.,CASSHWTSGKLDEQYF,TGTGCCAGCAGCCATTGGACTAGCGGGAAACTGGACGAGCAGTACTTC
TRBV20-1,.,TRBJ1-2,.,CSARDSANYGYTF,TGCAGTGCTAGAGATTCGGCTAACTATGGCTACACCTTC
TRBV21-1,.,TRBJ1-4,.,CASSTQAAGKNEKLFF,TGTGCCAGCAGCACCCAAGCGGCAGGAAAGAATGAAAAACTGTTTTTT
TRBV5-1,TRBD1,TRBJ2-6,.,CASSHFPGQGTGANVLTF,TGCGCCAGCAGCCATTTCCCGGGACAGGGGACTGGGGCCAACGTCCTGACTTTC
TRBV18,.,TRBJ2-2,.,CASITANTGELFF,TGTGCCAGTATTACAGCGAACACCGGGGAGCTGTTTTTT
TRBV7-9,.,TRBJ2-7,.,CASSSHNPGEQYF,TGTGCCAGCAGCTCCCACAATCCAGGAGAGCAGTACTTC
TRBV27,.,TRBJ2-5,.,CASSSPQETQYF,TGTGCCAGCAGTTCACCCCAAGAGACCCAGTACTTC
TRBV28,.,TRBJ1-4,.,CASSSTGLRNEKLFF,TGTGCCAGCAGTTCCACGGGACTACGAAATGAAAAACTGTTTTTT
TRBV6-5,.,TRBJ1-2,.,CASSPRATFYGYTF,TGTGCCAGCAGCCCTCGGGCCACCTTCTATGGCTACACCTTC
TRBV7-8,.,TRBJ1-4,.,CASSFRPHGTNEKLFF,TGTGCCAGCAGCTTCCGGCCGCATGGGACTAATGAAAAACTGTTTTTT
TRBV28,.,TRBJ2-2,.,CASSLRGARVTGELFF,TGTGCCAGCAGTTTACGGGGGGCGCGGGTCACCGGGGAGCTGTTTTTT
TRBV27,.,TRBJ1-6,once,CASSLSQTSPLHF,TGTGCCAGCAGTTTGTCACAGACTTCACCCCTCCACTTT
TRBV5-6,.,TRBJ2-1,.,CASSLGGTLNEQFF,TGTGCCAGCAGCTTGGGAGGGACTCTCAATGAGCAGTTCTTC
TRBV11-2,TRBD1,TRBJ2-7,.,CASSSEGQGSYEQYF,TGTGCCAGCAGCTCAGAAGGACAGGGCTCCTACGAGCAGTACTTC
TRBV6-5,.,TRBJ1-1,once,CASSYGGTSEAFF,TGTGCCAGCAGTTATGGGGGAACATCTGAAGCTTTCTTT
TRBV7-9,.,TRBJ1-4,.,CASSLSFRGGTNEKLFF,TGTGCCAGCAGCTTAAGCTTCAGGGGCGGTACTAATGAAAAACTGTTTTTT
TRBV14,TRBD1,TRBJ1-3,.,CASSRPGGSLISENTIYF,TGTGCCAGCAGCCGCCCAGGGGGCTCATTAATCTCTGAAAACACCATATATTTT
TRBV24-1,TRBD1,TRBJ2-3,.,CATSVETGGGNTQYF,TGTGCCACCAGCGTCGAGACAGGGGGCGGAAATACGCAGTATTTT
TRBV12-3/TRBV12-4,.,TRBJ2-5,.,CASSPFRLGGETQYF,TGTGCCAGCAGCCCCTTCCGTCTTGGGGGGGAGACCCAGTACTTC
TRBV6-5,TRBD1,TRBJ2-7,once,CASSSLTGIGEQYF,TGTGCCAGCAGTTCCCTGACAGGGATTGGCGAGCAGTACTTC
TRBV15,.,TRBJ1-6,.,CATSTRRGGSPLHF,TGTGCCACCAGCACCCGCAGGGGAGGGTCACCCCTCCACTTT
TRBV2,.,TRBJ2-7,.,CASSGIGPPGYEQYF,TGTGCCAGCAGTGGGATCGGTCCCCCAGGCTACGAGCAGTACTTC
TRBV11-2,.,TRBJ2-7,.,CASSAKRGHPLYEQYF,TGTGCCAGCAGCGCAAAGAGGGGCCATCCACTCTACGAGCAGTACTTC
TRBV20-1,.,TRBJ2-5,once,CSASGTPKGAQYF,TGCAGTGCTAGTGGGACTCCCAAGGGGGCCCAGTACTTC
TRBV24-1,.,TRBJ1-1,.,CATSDQSQGGEAFF,TGTGCCACCAGTGACCAAAGCCAGGGAGGTGAAGCTTTCTTT
TRBV20-1,TRBD2,TRBJ2-5,.,CSALTSGLSSTETQYF,TGCAGTGCGCTGACTAGCGGGTTAAGCAGCACAGAGACCCAGTACTTC
TRBV29-1,.,TRBJ1-1,.,CSVEDQGKQAAFF,TGCAGCGTTGAAGATCAGGGGAAGCAAGCAGCTTTCTTT
TRBV6-5,.,TRBJ1-5,.,CASSSVGYQPQHF,TGTGCCAGCAGTTCGGTGGGTTATCAGCCCCAGCATTTT
TRBV27,.,TRBJ2-7,.,CASSLGGPTGEQYF,TGTGCCAGCAGTTTGGGGGGCCCTACGGGCGAGCAGTACTTC
TRBV12-3/TRBV12-4,TRBD1,TRBJ2-5,.,CASSLRQGARETQYF,TGTGCCAGCAGTCTTCGACAGGGGGCGAGGGAGACCCAGTACTTC
TRBV19,.,TRBJ1-2,.,CASSIGGERSYGYTF,TGTGCCAGTAGTATCGGTGGGGAGAGGAGCTATGGCTACACCTTC
TRBV20-1,.,TRBJ2-2,.,CSARDENTGELFF,TGCAGTGCTAGAGATGAGAACACCGGGGAGCTGTTTTTT
TRBV20-1,.,TRBJ1-6,.,CSGYQVDNSPLHF,TGCAGTGGGTATCAGGTTGACAATTCACCCCTCCACTTT